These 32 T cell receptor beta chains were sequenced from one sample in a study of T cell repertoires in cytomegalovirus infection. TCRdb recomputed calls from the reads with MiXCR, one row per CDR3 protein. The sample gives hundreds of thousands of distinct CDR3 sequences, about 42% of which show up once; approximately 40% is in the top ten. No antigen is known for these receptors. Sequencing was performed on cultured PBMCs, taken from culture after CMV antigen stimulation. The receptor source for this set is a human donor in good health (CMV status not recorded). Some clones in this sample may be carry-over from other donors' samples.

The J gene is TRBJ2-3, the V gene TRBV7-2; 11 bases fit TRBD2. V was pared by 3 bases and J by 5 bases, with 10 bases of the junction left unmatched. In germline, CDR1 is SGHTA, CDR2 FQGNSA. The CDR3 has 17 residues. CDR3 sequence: CASSFRLSGGAVDTQYF. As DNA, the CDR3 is TGTGCCAGCAGCTTTAGGCTTAGCGGGGGGGCCGTAGATACGCAGTATTTT.

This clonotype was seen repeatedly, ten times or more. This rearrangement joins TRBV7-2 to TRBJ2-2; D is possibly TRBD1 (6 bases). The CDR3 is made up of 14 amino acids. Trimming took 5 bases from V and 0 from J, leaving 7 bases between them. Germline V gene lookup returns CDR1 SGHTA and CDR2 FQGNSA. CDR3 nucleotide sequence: TGTGCCAGCAGCCGGACAGCGAACACCGGGGAGCTGTTTTTT. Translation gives CASSRTANTGELFF.

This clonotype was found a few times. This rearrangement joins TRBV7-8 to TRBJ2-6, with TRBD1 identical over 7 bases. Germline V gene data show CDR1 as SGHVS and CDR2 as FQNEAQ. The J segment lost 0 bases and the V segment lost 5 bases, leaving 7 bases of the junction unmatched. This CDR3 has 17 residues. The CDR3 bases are TGTGCCAGCAGCCCACTAGGGACAGTCTCTGGGGCCAACGTCCTGACTTTC. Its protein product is CASSPLGTVSGANVLTF.

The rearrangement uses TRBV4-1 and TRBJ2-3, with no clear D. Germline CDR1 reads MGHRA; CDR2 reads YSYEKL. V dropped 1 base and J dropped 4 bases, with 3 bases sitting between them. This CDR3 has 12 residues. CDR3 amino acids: CASSQVADTQYF. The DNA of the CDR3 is TGCGCCAGCAGCCAAGTCGCAGATACGCAGTATTTT.

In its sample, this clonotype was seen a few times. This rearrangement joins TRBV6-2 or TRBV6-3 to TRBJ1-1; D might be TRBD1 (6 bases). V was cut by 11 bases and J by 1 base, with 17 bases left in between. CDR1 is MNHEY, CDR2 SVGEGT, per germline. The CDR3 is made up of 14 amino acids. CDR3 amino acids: CAACRGRPNTEAFF. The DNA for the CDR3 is TGTGCCGCATGCCGGGGGCGGCCGAACACTGAAGCTTTCTTT.

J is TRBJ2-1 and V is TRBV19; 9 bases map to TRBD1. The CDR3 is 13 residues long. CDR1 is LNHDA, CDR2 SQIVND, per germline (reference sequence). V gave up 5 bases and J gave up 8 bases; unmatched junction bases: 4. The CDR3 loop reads CASSAWTGDEQFF. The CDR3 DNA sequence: TGTGCCAGTAGTGCCTGGACAGGGGATGAGCAGTTCTTC. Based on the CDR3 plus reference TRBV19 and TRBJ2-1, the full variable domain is DGGITQSPKYLFRKEGQNVTLSCEQNLNHDAMYWYRQDPGQGLRLIYYSQIVNDFQKGDIAEGYSVSREKKESFPLTVTSAQKNPTAFYLCASSAWTGDEQFFGPGTRLTVL.

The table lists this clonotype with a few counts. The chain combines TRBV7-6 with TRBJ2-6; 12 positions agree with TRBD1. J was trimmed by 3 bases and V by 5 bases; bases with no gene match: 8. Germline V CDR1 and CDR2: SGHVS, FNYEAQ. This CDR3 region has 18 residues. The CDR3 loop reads CASSTPGQGAYGANVLTF. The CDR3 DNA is TGTGCCAGCAGCACGCCGGGACAGGGGGCGTATGGGGCCAACGTCCTGACTTTC.

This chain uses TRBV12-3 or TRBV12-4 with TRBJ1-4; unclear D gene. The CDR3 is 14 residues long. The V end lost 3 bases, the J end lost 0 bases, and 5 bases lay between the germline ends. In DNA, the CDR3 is TGTGCCAGCAGTTTGGTAACAACTAATGAAAAACTGTTTTTT. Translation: CASSLVTTNEKLFF.

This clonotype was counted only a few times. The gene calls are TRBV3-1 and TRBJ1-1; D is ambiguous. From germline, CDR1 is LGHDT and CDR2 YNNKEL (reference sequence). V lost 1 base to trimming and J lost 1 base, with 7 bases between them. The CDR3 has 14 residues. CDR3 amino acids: CASSQAGRNTEAFF. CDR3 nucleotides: TGTGCCAGCAGCCAAGCGGGCAGGAACACTGAAGCTTTCTTT.

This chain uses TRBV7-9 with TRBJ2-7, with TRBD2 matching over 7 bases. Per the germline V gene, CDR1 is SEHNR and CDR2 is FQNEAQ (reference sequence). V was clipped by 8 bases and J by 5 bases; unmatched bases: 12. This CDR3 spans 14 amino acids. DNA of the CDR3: TGTGCCAGCTCAGGGCGGGAGTCGCTCAACGAGCAGTACTTC. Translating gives CASSGRESLNEQYF.

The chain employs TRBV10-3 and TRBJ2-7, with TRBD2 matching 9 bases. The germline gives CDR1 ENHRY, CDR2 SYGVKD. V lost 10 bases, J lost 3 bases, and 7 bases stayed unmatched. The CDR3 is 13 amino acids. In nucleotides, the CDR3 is TGTGCCACCCGGCCGACTAGCGGCTACGAGCAGTACTTC. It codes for CATRPTSGYEQYF.

The CDR3 here is CASSKILADPWNEQFF. For the CDR3, the DNA is TGTGCCAGTAGTAAGATTCTAGCGGACCCCTGGAATGAGCAGTTCTTC. The chain is built from TRBV19 and TRBJ2-1; 7 positions agree with TRBD2. Germline V gene sequence: CDR1 LNHDA, CDR2 SQIVND (reference sequence). CDR3 length equals 16 residues. The V gene end was trimmed by 4 bases and the J gene end by 7 bases; junction bases not matched to a gene: 13.

The DNA of the CDR3 is TGTGCCAGCGGATCTCTTGAGCTTTATACGGACTCTGGAAACACCATATATTTT. Its translation is CASGSLELYTDSGNTIYF. The rearrangement joins TRBV7-4 to TRBJ1-3; D is undetermined. V was trimmed by 8 bases and J by 0 bases, leaving 23 bases between them. The CDR3 is 18 residues long. Looked up from germline, CDR1 is SGHVT and CDR2 is SQSDAQ. The whole variable domain, remainder taken from reference TRBV7-4 and TRBJ1-3, is GAGVSQSPRYKVAKRGRDVALRCDSISGHVTLYWYRQTLGQGSEVLTYSQSDAQRDKSGRPSGRFSAERPERSVSTLKIQRTEQGDSAVYLCASGSLELYTDSGNTIYFGEGSWLTVV.

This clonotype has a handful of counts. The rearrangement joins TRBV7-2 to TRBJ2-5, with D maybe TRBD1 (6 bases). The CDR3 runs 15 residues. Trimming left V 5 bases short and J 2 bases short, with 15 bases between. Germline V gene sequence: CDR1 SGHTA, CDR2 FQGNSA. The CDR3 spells CASSLQTGVQETQYF. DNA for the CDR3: TGTGCCAGCAGCCTACAGACAGGAGTTCAAGAGACCCAGTACTTC.

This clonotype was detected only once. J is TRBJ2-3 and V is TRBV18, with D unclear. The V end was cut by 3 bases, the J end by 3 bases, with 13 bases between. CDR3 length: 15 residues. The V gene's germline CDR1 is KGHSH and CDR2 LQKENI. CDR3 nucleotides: TGTGCCAGCTCACCTGGTTTAATCGAAACAGATACGCAGTATTTT. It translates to CASSPGLIETDTQYF.

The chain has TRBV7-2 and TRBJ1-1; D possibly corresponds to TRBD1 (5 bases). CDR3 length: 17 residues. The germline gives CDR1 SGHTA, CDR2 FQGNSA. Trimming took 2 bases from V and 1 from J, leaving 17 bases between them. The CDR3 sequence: CASSLSIWGGSNTEAFF. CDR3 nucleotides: TGTGCCAGCAGCTTATCAATTTGGGGGGGATCGAACACTGAAGCTTTCTTT.

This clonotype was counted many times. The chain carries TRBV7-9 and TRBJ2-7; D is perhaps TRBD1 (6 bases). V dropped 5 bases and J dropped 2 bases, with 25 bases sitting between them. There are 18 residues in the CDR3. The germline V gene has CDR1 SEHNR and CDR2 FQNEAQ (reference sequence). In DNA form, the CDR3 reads TGTGCCAGCAGCAGCACAGGGCCCGGAGTCTCCGGCCCCTACGAGCAGTACTTC. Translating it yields CASSSTGPGVSGPYEQYF.

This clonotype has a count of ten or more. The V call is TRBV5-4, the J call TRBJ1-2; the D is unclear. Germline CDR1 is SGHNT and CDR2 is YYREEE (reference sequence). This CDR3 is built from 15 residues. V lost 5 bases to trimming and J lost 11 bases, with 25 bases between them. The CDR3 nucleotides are TGTGCCAGCAGTTCCGATCCCCAGGATCAACTCCGGTACACCTTC. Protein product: CASSSDPQDQLRYTF.

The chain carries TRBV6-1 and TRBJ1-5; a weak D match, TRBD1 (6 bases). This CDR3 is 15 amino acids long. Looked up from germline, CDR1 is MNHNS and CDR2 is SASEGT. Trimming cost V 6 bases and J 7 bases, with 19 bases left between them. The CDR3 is CASSQTGAGMQPQHF. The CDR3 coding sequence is TGTGCCAGCAGCCAAACGGGGGCAGGGATGCAGCCCCAGCATTTT.

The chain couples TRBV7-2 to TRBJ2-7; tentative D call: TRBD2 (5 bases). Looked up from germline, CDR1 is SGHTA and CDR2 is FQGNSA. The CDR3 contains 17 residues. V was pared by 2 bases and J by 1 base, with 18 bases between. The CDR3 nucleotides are TGTGCCAGCAGCTTAAATCAGGAGTGGGAGTCTTCCTACGAGCAGTACTTC. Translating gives CASSLNQEWESSYEQYF.

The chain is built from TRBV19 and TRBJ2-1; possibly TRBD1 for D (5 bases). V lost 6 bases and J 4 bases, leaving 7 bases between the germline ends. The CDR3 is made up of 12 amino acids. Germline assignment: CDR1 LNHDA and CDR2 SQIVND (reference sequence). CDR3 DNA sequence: TGTGCCAGTAGGAACAGGTACAATGAGCAGTTCTTC. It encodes CASRNRYNEQFF.

CDR3 region: CASSVGGSAPYEQYF. CDR3 nucleotides: TGTGCCAGCAGCGTAGGCGGGAGTGCCCCCTACGAGCAGTACTTC. This rearrangement joins TRBV9 to TRBJ2-7, with 7 bases fitting TRBD2. This CDR3 has 15 amino acids. Germline values: CDR1 SGDLS, CDR2 YYNGEE. V lost 0 bases to trimming and J lost 2 bases; unmatched junction nucleotides: 5. The whole variable domain, remainder taken from reference TRBV9 and TRBJ2-7, is DSGVTQTPKHLITATGQRVTLRCSPRSGDLSVYWYQQSLDQGLQFLIQYYNGEERAKGNILERFSAQQFPDLHSELNLSSLELGDSALYFCASSVGGSAPYEQYFGPGTRLTVT.

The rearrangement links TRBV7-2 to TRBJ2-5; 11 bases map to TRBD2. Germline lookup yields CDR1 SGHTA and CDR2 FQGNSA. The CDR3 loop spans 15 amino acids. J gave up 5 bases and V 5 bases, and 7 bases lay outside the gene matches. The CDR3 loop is CASSHSGGALETQYF. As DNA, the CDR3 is TGTGCCAGCAGCCATAGCGGGGGGGCCTTGGAGACCCAGTACTTC. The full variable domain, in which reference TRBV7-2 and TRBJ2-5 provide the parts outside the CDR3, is GAGVSQSPSNKVTEKGKDVELRCDPISGHTALYWYRQSLGQGLEFLIYFQGNSAPDKSGLPSDRFSAERTGGSVSTLTIQRTQQEDSAVYLCASSHSGGALETQYFGPGTRLLVL.

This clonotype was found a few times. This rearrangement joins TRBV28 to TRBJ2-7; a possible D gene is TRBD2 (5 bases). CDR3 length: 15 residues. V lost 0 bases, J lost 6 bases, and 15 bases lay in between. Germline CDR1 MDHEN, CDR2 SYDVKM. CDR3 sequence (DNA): TGTGCCAGCAGTTTATGCGTGGGGAGATTCTGCGAGCAGTACTTC. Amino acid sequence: CASSLCVGRFCEQYF.

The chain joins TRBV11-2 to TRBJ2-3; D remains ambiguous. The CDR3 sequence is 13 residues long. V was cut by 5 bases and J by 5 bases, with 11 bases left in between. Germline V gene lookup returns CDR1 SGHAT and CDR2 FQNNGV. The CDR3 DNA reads TGTGCCAGCAGCCGACCGCCGGGAGATACGCAGTATTTT. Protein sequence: CASSRPPGDTQYF.

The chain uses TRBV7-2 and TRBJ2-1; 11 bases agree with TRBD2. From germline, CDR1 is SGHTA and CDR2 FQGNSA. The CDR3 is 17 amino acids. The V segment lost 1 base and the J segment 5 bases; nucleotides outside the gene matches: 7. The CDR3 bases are TGTGCCAGCAGCTTAGTTTCCGGGACTAGCGGAAACAATGAGCAGTTCTTC. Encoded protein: CASSLVSGTSGNNEQFF.

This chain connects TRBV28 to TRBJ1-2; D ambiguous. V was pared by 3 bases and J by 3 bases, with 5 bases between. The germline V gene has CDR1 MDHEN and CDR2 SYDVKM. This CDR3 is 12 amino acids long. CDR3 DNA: TGTGCCAGCAGTTTCCCGCACTATGGCTACACCTTC. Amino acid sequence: CASSFPHYGYTF.

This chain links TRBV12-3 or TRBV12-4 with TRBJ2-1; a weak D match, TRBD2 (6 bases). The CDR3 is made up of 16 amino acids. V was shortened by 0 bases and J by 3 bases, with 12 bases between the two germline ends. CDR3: CASSLARRGIYNEQFF. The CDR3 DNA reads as TGTGCCAGCAGTTTAGCGCGGCGGGGTATCTACAATGAGCAGTTCTTC.

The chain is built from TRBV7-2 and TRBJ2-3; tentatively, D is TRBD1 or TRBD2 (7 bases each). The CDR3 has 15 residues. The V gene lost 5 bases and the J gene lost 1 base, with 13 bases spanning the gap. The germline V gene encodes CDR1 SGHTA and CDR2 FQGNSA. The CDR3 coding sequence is TGTGCCAGCAGCCAGGGGGGGGGCCGCACAGATACGCAGTATTTT. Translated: CASSQGGGRTDTQYF.

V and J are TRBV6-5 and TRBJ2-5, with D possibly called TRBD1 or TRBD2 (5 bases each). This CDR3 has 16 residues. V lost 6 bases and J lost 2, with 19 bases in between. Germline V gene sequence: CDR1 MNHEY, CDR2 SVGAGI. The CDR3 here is CASSLGAGPFQETQYF. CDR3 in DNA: TGTGCCAGCAGCCTCGGGGCAGGACCTTTTCAAGAGACCCAGTACTTC.

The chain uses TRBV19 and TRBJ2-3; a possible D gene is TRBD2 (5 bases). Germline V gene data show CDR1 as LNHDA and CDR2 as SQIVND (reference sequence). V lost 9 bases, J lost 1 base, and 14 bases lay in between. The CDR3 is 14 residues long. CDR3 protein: CASTSKRGTDTQYF. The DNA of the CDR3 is TGTGCCAGCACGTCTAAGAGGGGCACAGATACGCAGTATTTT.

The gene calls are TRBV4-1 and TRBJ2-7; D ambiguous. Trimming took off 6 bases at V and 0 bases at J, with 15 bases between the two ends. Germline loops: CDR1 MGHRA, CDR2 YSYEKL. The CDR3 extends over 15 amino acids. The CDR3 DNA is TGCGCCAGCAGTCGCCGCTTGGACGGCTCCTACGAGCAGTACTTC. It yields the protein CASSRRLDGSYEQYF.